This TCR beta chain was recovered during a study of blood T cells in healthy people across ages. Drawing of peripheral blood yielded roughly 10 milliliters from each donor. Study-level results: Estimates drawn from one million T cells were deemed to understate diversity. PBMCs were not sorted, which prevented a conclusive comparison of naive versus antigen-experienced cells. Fewer expanded clones and more diversity marked long-lived versus aged donors.

Germline V gene data show CDR1 as SQVTM and CDR2 as ANQGSEA. The CDR3 loop spans 13 amino acids. Trimming removed 3 bases from V and 4 bases from J, with 12 bases in between. PCR was performed a second time for about 7 to 11 cycles using a sample-barcoded 5' primer and a J-beta primer mix. TCRdb fed the 5' RACE reads into MiXCR, producing one record per CDR3 protein. The sample has under 800,000 distinct CDR3 sequences, around 46% seen once. This clonotype was seen ten or more times. The antigen is unknown. The chain combines TRBV29-1 with TRBJ1-1; D gene ambiguous. The clonotype was recovered from a woman aged 55-69 years in good health. Sample: blood. The CDR3 DNA reads as TGCAGCGTTGACCTGCGTCCGTCCACTGAAGCTTTCTTT. Its protein is CSVDLRPSTEAFF.